The T cell receptor (beta chain) under discussion was sequenced for a study of response to subunit inactivated influenza vaccine. TCRdb reprocessed the RT-PCR reads with MiXCR, giving one entry per CDR3 protein. Of roughly 760,000 distinct CDR3 sequences in the sample, 21% were seen once. V lost 3 bases, J lost 7 bases, and 9 bases stayed unmatched. Germline CDR1 reads SGHRS; CDR2 reads YFSETQ. The CDR3 has 15 residues. The sequence came from a man between 50 and 59 years old who received an inactivated influenza vaccine. The genes are TRBV5-1 and TRBJ2-5; 10 bases fit TRBD2. The sample in question was PBMCs from blood, obtained about 5 days after vaccination. CDR3 protein: CASSSGTSDPWTQYF. CDR3 nucleotides: TGCGCCAGCAGCTCCGGGACTAGCGACCCATGGACCCAGTACTTC.